This T cell receptor beta chain was profiled in a study of OX40 agonist ivuxolimab in advanced cancers. Study results and limitations: A proportion of nonresponders additionally exhibited low normalized T-cell clonal expansion.

Trimming stripped 4 bases from V and 3 bases from J, with 13 bases between. The germline gives CDR1 LGHNA, CDR2 YNFKEQ. CDR3 size: 14 residues. Sampling times: baseline, cycle 4 day 1, cycle 7 day 1. Some clones are missing from TCRdb's copy, which holds only in-frame ones; the method was immunoSEQ multiplex PCR. Among about 64,000 clones listed, roughly 81% were seen once. Points on this clone: Its antigen is unknown.

The specimen comprised CD4+ or CD8+ T cells sorted from blood, sampled in a trial of the OX40 agonist ivuxolimab. The receptor was isolated from an adult with an advanced solid tumor such as melanoma, head and neck, liver or kidney cancer. The chain employs TRBV4-2 and TRBJ2-7, with unresolved D. CDR3 amino acids: CASSPLEGFYEQYF. CDR3 DNA: TGTGCCAGCAGCCCCCTGGAAGGGTTCTACGAGCAGTACTTC.